The subject of this entry is one T cell receptor beta chain. As processed by the authors: By means of reference gene primer amplification, nucleated cell counts were estimated. The repertoire was sequenced with immunoSEQ multiplex PCR; TCRdb's copy has only in-frame clones and lacks some. That table gives V, J and clone size, and the DNA gave D and trimming. The sample yields about 140,000 clones, about 82% seen once. This record belongs to a study of blood T cell repertoires in COVID-19. In the study overall: The study drew acute and convalescent COVID-19 samples from the United States, Italy and Spain. T cells, B-cell-depleted T cells, or PBMCs provided the cDNA or gDNA that served as material.

Germline values: CDR1 KGHSH, CDR2 LQKENI. This CDR3 is 13 amino acids long. After removal of 3 bases from V and 6 bases from J, the junction contained 3 bases not matched to a gene. The receptor was derived from a middle-aged man with acute or convalescent COVID-19. Sequencing input: peripheral blood. The gene calls are TRBV18 and TRBJ1-1; 8 bases are a match to TRBD1. The DNA for the CDR3 is TGTGCCAGCTCACCCGACAGGGGACCTGAAGCTTTCTTT. Its protein is CASSPDRGPEAFF.